These 15 T cell receptor beta chains were sequenced from one sample in a study of beta chain features in type 1 diabetes. cDNA synthesis used the whole RNA isolate, giving expressed TCRB sequences. Produced via immunoSEQ multiplex PCR; TCRdb's table is partial and in-frame only. The data show roughly 450,000 clones, roughly 14% seen once. The sequenced sample was naive CD4+ T cells from blood. These receptors originate from a man aged 25-45 years in good health.

This clone showed up many times. The chain is built from TRBV11-2 and TRBJ2-4; the match to TRBD1 covers 8 bases. CDR3 length equals 12 residues. Trimming removed 5 bases from V and 13 bases from J; junction bases left unmatched: 7. CDR1 and CDR2 (germline): SGHAT, FQNNGV. The CDR3 sequence: CASSPTWDRQYF. The CDR3 DNA follows: TGTGCCAGCAGCCCGACCTGGGACAGGCAGTACTTC.

In this sample, this clone turned up a few times. The gene calls are TRBV5-1 and TRBJ2-5; 7 nucleotides align to TRBD1. From germline, CDR1 is SGHRS and CDR2 YFSETQ. The length of the CDR3 is 14 residues. J lost 0 bases, V lost 4 bases, and 3 bases had no gene match. In nucleotides, the CDR3 is TGCGCCAGCAGCGTACAGGGGCACCAAGAGACCCAGTACTTC. Encoded protein: CASSVQGHQETQYF.

This clone was counted a few times. One end of the junction fails to match germline, which may point to a read error. The chain recombines TRBV14 with TRBJ2-7; no definite D call. CDR1 SGHDN and CDR2 FVKESK come from the germline V gene. The CDR3 runs 13 residues. The CDR3 is CARSPLGSYEQYF. CDR3 in DNA: TGTGCCCGCAGCCCCCTTGGCTCCTACGAGCAGTACTTC.

CDR3 sequence (DNA): TGTGCCAGCAGTGAAGCGACTACACGGACCCAGTACTTC. This codes for CASSEATTRTQYF. The rearrangement links TRBV2 to TRBJ2-5; D is possibly TRBD2 (5 bases). There are 13 residues in the CDR3. Per germline, CDR1 SNHLY and CDR2 FYNNEI. Trimming shortened V by 0 bases and J by 7 bases, and 9 bases separated the two germline ends. The whole variable domain, filled in from reference TRBV2 and TRBJ2-5, reads EPEVTQTPSHQVTQMGQEVILRCVPISNHLYFYWYRQILGQKVEFLVSFYNNEISEKSEIFDDQFSVERPDGSNFTLKIRSTKLEDSAMYFCASSEATTRTQYFGPGTRLLVL.

The chain is built from TRBV5-1 and TRBJ1-6, with 9 bases identical to TRBD1. Per the germline V gene, CDR1 is SGHRS and CDR2 is YFSETQ. V gave up 2 bases and J gave up 9 bases; unmatched junction bases: 9. The CDR3 has 16 residues. This chain's CDR3 is CASSFTTGTGLSPLHF. The CDR3 nucleotides read TGCGCCAGCAGCTTCACTACCGGGACAGGGCTTTCACCCCTCCACTTT.

This sequence joins TRBV7-2 and TRBJ1-3, with D possibly matching TRBD1 (5 bases). CDR1 is SGHTA, CDR2 FQGNSA, per germline. V was cut by 7 bases and J by 0 bases, with 10 bases left in between. There are 14 residues in the CDR3. CDR3 sequence (DNA): TGTGCCAGCACCGACGGGGGCTCTGGAAACACCATATATTTT. It codes for CASTDGGSGNTIYF.

V is TRBV5-4 and J is TRBJ2-5; TRBD2 might be the D (5 bases). The CDR3 covers 13 residues. Trimming took 6 bases from V and 5 from J, leaving 14 bases between them. Germline assignment: CDR1 SGHNT and CDR2 YYREEE (reference sequence). The CDR3 region is CASTVRGEETQYF. DNA of the CDR3: TGTGCCAGCACCGTCCGGGGAGAGGAGACCCAGTACTTC.

The rearrangement uses TRBV28 and TRBJ1-2; the match to TRBD1 covers 7 bases. Germline V gene data show CDR1 as MDHEN and CDR2 as SYDVKM. This CDR3 spans 14 amino acids. V shed 6 bases and J 5 bases; nucleotides not matched to a gene: 9. CDR3 DNA sequence: TGTGCCAGCAGCCCTCAGACAGGGACATATGGCTACACCTTC. Amino acids: CASSPQTGTYGYTF.

The chain carries TRBV2 and TRBJ2-1; TRBD1 agrees at 7 bases. The CDR3 has 14 residues. The V and J ends lost 7 bases and 3 bases, in that order; junction bases with no gene match: 6. Germline V gene data show CDR1 as SNHLY and CDR2 as FYNNEI. The CDR3 DNA reads as TGTGCCAGCAATAGGGGGCACAGCTACAATGAGCAGTTCTTC. Amino acids: CASNRGHSYNEQFF.

The chain carries TRBV7-3 and TRBJ2-1; D might be TRBD2 (5 bases). Germline V gene sequence: CDR1 SGHTA, CDR2 FQGTGA. This CDR3 spans 15 amino acids. V was trimmed by 5 bases and J by 5 bases, leaving 16 bases between them. The CDR3 sequence is CASSLPGLGDNEQFF. In nucleotides, the CDR3 is TGTGCCAGCAGCCTCCCAGGACTCGGCGACAATGAGCAGTTCTTC.

This clone was counted at least ten times. This chain links TRBV30 with TRBJ2-6, with unresolved D. This CDR3 comprises 11 residues. Trimming took off 4 bases at V and 4 bases at J, with 2 bases between the two ends. Germline V gene lookup returns CDR1 GTSNPN and CDR2 SVGIG (reference sequence). In DNA, the CDR3 is TGTGCCTGGACCGGGGCCAACGTCCTGACTTTC. As protein: CAWTGANVLTF.

The rearrangement uses TRBV19 and TRBJ2-4; 9 bases line up with TRBD1. Trimming at V came to 1 base and at J to 5 bases, leaving 6 bases not matched to a gene. Germline V gene lookup returns CDR1 LNHDA and CDR2 SQIVND (reference sequence). This CDR3 contains 16 residues. CDR3 residues: CASSIAGTGLENIQYF. In DNA, the CDR3 is TGTGCCAGTAGTATAGCGGGGACAGGGCTGGAAAACATTCAGTACTTC.

This chain links TRBV27 with TRBJ1-4, with 8 bases fitting TRBD1. The CDR3 loop spans 14 amino acids. CDR1 is MNHEY, CDR2 SMNVEV, per germline (reference sequence). Unmatched junction bases numbered 7, after V lost 5 bases and J lost 8 bases. In DNA form, the CDR3 reads TGTGCCAGCAGTCTCCGGACAGGGTTCGAAAAACTGTTTTTT. This encodes CASSLRTGFEKLFF.

Concerning this clone itself: The junction shows a germline mismatch at one end, possibly a read error. The chain is built from TRBV30 and TRBJ2-1; 8 nucleotides align to TRBD2. The CDR3 totals 14 residues. Germline V gene data show CDR1 as GTSNPN and CDR2 as SVGIG (reference sequence). The CDR3 sequence is CAWSVRSTSGVMVF. CDR3 sequence (DNA): TGTGCCTGGAGTGTGAGGAGTACTAGCGGTGTGATGGTCTTC.

This clone was observed a few times. DNA for the CDR3: TGTGCCAGCAGCTCTCACCGGGACAGGGGCCTGACGGACGTC. It is translated as CASSSHRDRGLTDV. The chain joins TRBV7-3 to TRBJ2-7; 10 bases are shared with TRBD1. The CDR3 extends over 14 amino acids. CDR1 is SGHTA and CDR2 is FQGTGA in the germline V gene.